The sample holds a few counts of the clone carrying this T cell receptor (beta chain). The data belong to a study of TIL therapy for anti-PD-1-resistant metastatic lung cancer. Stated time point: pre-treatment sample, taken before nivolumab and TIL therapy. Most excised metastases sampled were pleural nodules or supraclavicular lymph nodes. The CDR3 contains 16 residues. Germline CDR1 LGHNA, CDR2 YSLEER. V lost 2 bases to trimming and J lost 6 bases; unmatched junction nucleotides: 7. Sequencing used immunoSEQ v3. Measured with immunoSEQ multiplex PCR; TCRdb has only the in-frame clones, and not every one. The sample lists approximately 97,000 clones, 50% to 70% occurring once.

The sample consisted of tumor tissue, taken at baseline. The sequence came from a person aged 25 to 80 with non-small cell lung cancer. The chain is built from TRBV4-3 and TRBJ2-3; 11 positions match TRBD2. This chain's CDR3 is CASSQTSGGGGDTQYF. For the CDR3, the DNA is TGCGCCAGCAGCCAAACTAGCGGGGGAGGCGGGGATACGCAGTATTTT.